This entry lists 30 T cell receptor beta chains sequenced from one sample in a study of cytomegalovirus exposure and HLA in healthy donors. Generated by immunoSEQ multiplex PCR, the TCRdb table keeps only in-frame clones and is missing some. The repertoire holds 150,000 or so clones, 86% seen once, with approximately 20% in the top ten. The sample taken for sequencing was PBMCs. These receptors all stem from a man aged 18 to 29 in good health and CMV-seropositive.

The chain's CDR3 is CATSRDNRGRDTGELFF. In DNA form, the CDR3 reads TGTGCCACCAGCAGAGACAACAGGGGGCGAGACACCGGGGAGCTGTTTTTT. This rearrangement joins TRBV15 to TRBJ2-2, with 9 bases fitting TRBD1. Germline lookup yields CDR1 LNHNV and CDR2 YYDKDF (reference sequence). The CDR3 totals 17 residues. Losses at the gene ends were 0 bases for V and 3 bases for J; bases not matched to a gene: 5.

The J gene is TRBJ2-2, the V gene TRBV19, with a tentative D call TRBD1 (6 bases). Trimming removed 7 bases at V and 4 bases at J, with 16 bases between. This CDR3 has 15 residues. Germline V gene sequence: CDR1 LNHDA, CDR2 SQIVND (reference sequence). CDR3 protein: CASKDRSLGTGELFF. CDR3 coding DNA: TGTGCCAGTAAAGACAGGTCATTAGGCACCGGGGAGCTGTTTTTT.

This clone has more than one count but fewer than ten. The rearrangement joins TRBV5-1 to TRBJ1-4; the D gene is possibly TRBD1 (5 bases). CDR3 length: 14 residues. V was clipped by 4 bases and J by 6 bases, with 13 bases between them. Germline V gene data show CDR1 as SGHRS and CDR2 as YFSETQ. CDR3 nucleotides: TGCGCCAGCAGCCCGACAGCTGGTGATGAAAAACTGTTTTTT. Protein sequence: CASSPTAGDEKLFF. Full variable domain (remainder filled in from reference TRBV5-1 and TRBJ1-4): KAGVTQTPRYLIKTRGQQVTLSCSPISGHRSVSWYQQTPGQGLQFLFEYFSETQRNKGNFPGRFSGRQFSNSRSEMNVSTLELGDSALYLCASSPTAGDEKLFFGSGTQLSVL.

This clone appeared a few times. The CDR3 nucleotides are TGTGCCAGCAGCTTCCGGGGTGAAAAACTGTTTTTT. This gives the protein CASSFRGEKLFF. This rearrangement joins TRBV11-2 to TRBJ1-4; D is undetermined. The CDR3 is 12 residues long. The V gene's germline CDR1 is SGHAT and CDR2 FQNNGV. V lost 3 bases to trimming and J lost 7 bases, with 6 bases between them.

The rearrangement links TRBV7-6 to TRBJ2-5; tentative D call: TRBD2 (5 bases). This CDR3 spans 14 amino acids. Per the germline V gene, CDR1 is SGHVS and CDR2 is FNYEAQ. With 1 base removed from V and 5 bases from J, the gap between germline ends came to 11 bases. The CDR3 here is CASSLGLARETQYF. The CDR3 nucleotides read TGTGCCAGCAGCTTAGGGCTAGCTCGGGAGACCCAGTACTTC.

The V call is TRBV28, the J call TRBJ2-2; D is possibly TRBD2 (6 bases). Between the trimmed V and J ends, which lost 7 bases and 3 bases, there was a span of 18 bases. This CDR3 comprises 16 residues. In germline, CDR1 is MDHEN, CDR2 SYDVKM. DNA for the CDR3: TGTGCCAGCAATCTGGGTGGTTGGGGGGACACCGGGGAGCTGTTTTTT. It is translated as CASNLGGWGDTGELFF. Complete variable domain (other parts from reference TRBV28 and TRBJ2-2): DVKVTQSSRYLVKRTGEKVFLECVQDMDHENMFWYRQDPGLGLRLIYFSYDVKMKEKGDIPEGYSVSREKKERFSLILESASTNQTSMYLCASNLGGWGDTGELFFGEGSRLTVL.

The chain joins TRBV4-3 to TRBJ1-3; 7 bases are shared with TRBD1. Per germline, CDR1 LGHNA and CDR2 YSLEER. Trimming removed 0 bases from V and 3 bases from J; junction bases left unmatched: 8. The length of the CDR3 is 17 residues. The CDR3 bases are TGCGCCAGCAGCCAAGAGTGGACAGGACTGGATGGAAACACCATATATTTT. Translating it yields CASSQEWTGLDGNTIYF.

The chain employs TRBV5-6 and TRBJ1-3; 7 positions match TRBD1. The CDR3 totals 14 residues. V was clipped by 5 bases and J by 2 bases; unmatched bases: 4. Germline V gene lookup returns CDR1 SGHDT and CDR2 YYEEEE. Here the CDR3 DNA reads TGTGCCAGCAGGACAACAGGGGCTGGAAACACCATATATTTT. Amino acids: CASRTTGAGNTIYF.

The rearrangement uses TRBV27 and TRBJ2-5; a weak D match, TRBD2 (5 bases). CDR1 and CDR2 from the germline V gene are MNHEY and SMNVEV (reference sequence). This CDR3 region has 15 residues. The V end was cut by 8 bases, the J end by 5 bases, with 21 bases between. The CDR3 here is CASARFLEGAETQYF. CDR3 sequence (DNA): TGTGCCAGCGCCCGGTTTCTCGAGGGTGCCGAGACCCAGTACTTC.

The CDR3 DNA is TGTGCCAGCAGCTTAGGACAGGGATCAGCCTACGAGCAGTACTTC. This sequence encodes CASSLGQGSAYEQYF. The genes are TRBV7-9 and TRBJ2-7; 7 nucleotides align to TRBD1. Unmatched junction bases numbered 5, after V lost 1 base and J lost 2 bases. The CDR3 contains 15 residues. Germline values: CDR1 SEHNR, CDR2 FQNEAQ (reference sequence).

V usage is TRBV19 and J usage is TRBJ2-5; D is possibly TRBD1 (6 bases). Germline CDR1 LNHDA, CDR2 SQIVND (reference sequence). V was clipped by 5 bases and J by 5 bases, with 18 bases between them. This CDR3 contains 15 residues. The CDR3 loop is CASSLNRVQGETQYF. DNA for the CDR3: TGTGCCAGTAGTCTAAATCGCGTCCAGGGGGAGACCCAGTACTTC.

The rearrangement joins TRBV7-9 to TRBJ1-2; no firm D call. This CDR3 contains 14 residues. Trimming shortened V by 1 base and J by 4 bases, and 10 bases separated the two germline ends. The germline CDR1 and CDR2 sequences are SEHNR and FQNEAQ (reference sequence). CDR3 region: CASSLGGPAYGYTF. The CDR3 nucleotides read TGTGCCAGCAGCTTAGGCGGGCCGGCCTATGGCTACACCTTC.

CDR3: CASTARGSGANVLTF. As DNA, the CDR3 is TGTGCCAGCACCGCCCGCGGCTCTGGGGCCAACGTCCTGACTTTC. The chain has TRBV7-9 and TRBJ2-6; D gene unclear. Trimming pared 7 bases from V and 0 bases from J, leaving 10 bases between. The CDR3 spans 15 residues. CDR1 is SEHNR and CDR2 is FQNEAQ in the germline V gene (reference sequence).

In DNA, the CDR3 is TGTGCCAGTAGTGCTCGACCAGGGGCCGGGGAGCTGTTTTTT. Its protein product is CASSARPGAGELFF. V gene TRBV19 combines with J gene TRBJ2-2; tentatively, D is TRBD1 (6 bases). CDR1 is LNHDA and CDR2 is SQIVND in the germline V gene (reference sequence). CDR3 length: 14 amino acids. Trimming removed 5 bases at V and 6 bases at J, with 13 bases between.

The chain has TRBV30 and TRBJ1-2; D not resolved. Germline V lookup: CDR1 GTSNPN, CDR2 SVGIG (reference sequence). This CDR3 has 12 residues. Trimming shortened V by 0 bases and J by 4 bases, and 6 bases separated the two germline ends. The CDR3 spells CAWSVGAYGYTF. CDR3 sequence (DNA): TGTGCCTGGAGTGTGGGAGCCTATGGCTACACCTTC.

This clone came up a few times. The J gene is TRBJ2-2, the V gene TRBV11-3, with D possibly being TRBD2 (5 bases). Trimming removed 6 bases at V and 6 bases at J, with 11 bases between. The CDR3 length is 13 residues. Per the germline V gene, CDR1 is SGHNT and CDR2 is YENEEA. The CDR3 sequence is CASSWEFAGELFF. The CDR3 DNA reads TGTGCCAGCAGTTGGGAGTTTGCCGGGGAGCTGTTTTTT.

The rearrangement joins TRBV13 to TRBJ2-7; D possibly corresponds to TRBD2 (7 bases). Trimming stripped 6 bases from V and 3 bases from J, with 18 bases between. CDR1 is PRHDT and CDR2 is FYEKMQ in the germline V gene (reference sequence). The length of the CDR3 is 15 residues. The CDR3 DNA reads TGTGCCAGCAGTTTGGGGGGGGCCGCTGGCTACGAGCAGTACTTC. Residues: CASSLGGAAGYEQYF.

This chain joins TRBV19 and TRBJ1-4, with unresolved D. This CDR3 has 16 residues. The V and J ends lost 4 bases and 0 bases respectively, with 12 bases between them. Germline assignment: CDR1 LNHDA and CDR2 SQIVND (reference sequence). The CDR3 nucleotides read TGTGCCAGTAGTAAGGTCCAGACTTCAACTAATGAAAAACTGTTTTTT. Translating it yields CASSKVQTSTNEKLFF.

This chain uses TRBV7-2 with TRBJ2-7, with 8 bases fitting TRBD2. Per germline, CDR1 SGHTA and CDR2 FQGNSA. V shed 10 bases and J 3 bases; nucleotides not matched to a gene: 11. The CDR3 has 14 amino acids. This CDR3 is CATRPAGGRYEQYF. The CDR3 DNA reads TGTGCCACGCGACCTGCGGGAGGCCGCTACGAGCAGTACTTC.

The chain couples TRBV15 to TRBJ2-1; the D gene is possibly TRBD2 (5 bases). Per the germline V gene, CDR1 is LNHNV and CDR2 is YYDKDF (reference sequence). The CDR3 sequence is 16 residues long. Trimming left V 0 bases short and J 0 bases short, with 9 bases between. CDR3 residues: CATSREPGSSYNEQFF. CDR3 nucleotide sequence: TGTGCCACCAGCAGAGAACCGGGATCCTCCTACAATGAGCAGTTCTTC.

J is TRBJ1-6 and V is TRBV5-1, with D maybe TRBD1 (6 bases). Germline lookup yields CDR1 SGHRS and CDR2 YFSETQ. Trimming removed 4 bases from V and 7 bases from J, with 15 bases in between. This CDR3 comprises 15 residues. For the CDR3, the DNA is TGCGCCAGCAGCCCCTCGGGACAAGAGAATTCACCCCTCCACTTT. Protein: CASSPSGQENSPLHF.

This chain joins TRBV5-1 and TRBJ2-4; tentative D call: TRBD2 (5 bases). Trimming took off 0 bases at V and 1 base at J, with 14 bases between the two ends. Germline V CDR1 and CDR2: SGHRS, YFSETQ. CDR3 size: 17 residues. This chain's CDR3 is CASSLGVPGSAKNIQYF. The CDR3 DNA sequence: TGCGCCAGCAGCTTGGGGGTCCCTGGGAGTGCCAAAAACATTCAGTACTTC.

The rearrangement links TRBV7-2 to TRBJ1-2; tentative D call: TRBD1 (6 bases). V was clipped by 4 bases and J by 7 bases, with 16 bases between them. Germline V lookup: CDR1 SGHTA, CDR2 FQGNSA. The CDR3 totals 14 residues. The CDR3 DNA reads as TGTGCCAGCAGCTCAAACCCAGGGGAAGGTGGCTACACCTTC. Amino acid sequence: CASSSNPGEGGYTF. Together with reference TRBV7-2 and TRBJ1-2, the CDR3 gives the full variable domain: GAGVSQSPSNKVTEKGKDVELRCDPISGHTALYWYRQSLGQGLEFLIYFQGNSAPDKSGLPSDRFSAERTGGSVSTLTIQRTQQEDSAVYLCASSSNPGEGGYTFGSGTRLTVV.

This clone was observed at least ten times. The chain links TRBV11-2 to TRBJ2-2; TRBD2 aligns across 8 bases. The CDR3 contains 18 residues. V lost 0 bases, J lost 8 bases, and 14 bases stayed unmatched. Germline assignment: CDR1 SGHAT and CDR2 FQNNGV. CDR3 coding DNA: TGTGCCAGCAGCTTAGATAGTCCGTCTAGCGGGTATACAGGGGAGCTGTTTTTT. This translates into CASSLDSPSSGYTGELFF.

The chain carries TRBV19 and TRBJ1-3; 9 bases are a match to TRBD1. The junction had 4 bases not matched to a gene; V was cut back by 10 bases and J by 0 bases. Germline assignment: CDR1 LNHDA and CDR2 SQIVND (reference sequence). The length of the CDR3 is 14 residues. CDR3 residues: CATRQGGSGNTIYF. DNA for the CDR3: TGTGCCACTAGACAGGGGGGCTCTGGAAACACCATATATTTT.

This rearrangement joins TRBV5-1 to TRBJ1-1; 8 positions match TRBD1. Germline V gene data show CDR1 as SGHRS and CDR2 as YFSETQ. The CDR3 has 16 amino acids. After removal of 3 bases from V and 1 base from J, the junction contained 8 bases not matched to a gene. CDR3 sequence (DNA): TGCGCCAGCAGCTCCACAGGGGGGCGCGGGAACACTGAAGCTTTCTTT. It yields the protein CASSSTGGRGNTEAFF. The full variable domain, rest sourced from reference TRBV5-1 and TRBJ1-1, is KAGVTQTPRYLIKTRGQQVTLSCSPISGHRSVSWYQQTPGQGLQFLFEYFSETQRNKGNFPGRFSGRQFSNSRSEMNVSTLELGDSALYLCASSSTGGRGNTEAFFGQGTRLTVV.

The rearrangement joins TRBV15 to TRBJ2-1; 10 bases map to TRBD2. The CDR3 runs to 19 residues. CDR1 LNHNV and CDR2 YYDKDF come from the germline V gene (reference sequence). V was pared by 1 base and J by 0 bases, with 9 bases of the junction left unmatched. CDR3 in DNA: TGTGCCACCAGCAGAGGACGGACTAGCGGCATCAGCTCCTACAATGAGCAGTTCTTC. It encodes CATSRGRTSGISSYNEQFF.

Worth noting for this clone: Relative to the germline gene, one junction end is altered; a read error may explain this. The CDR3, as DNA: TGTGCCAGCAGCCGAAACGAAATAGCCAAAAACATTCAGTATTTC. It yields the protein CASSRNEIAKNIQYF. The chain has TRBV14 and TRBJ2-4; D gene unclear. Germline V gene sequence: CDR1 SGHDN, CDR2 FVKESK. This CDR3 has 15 residues.

This chain uses TRBV10-1 with TRBJ2-7; 9 bases are shared with TRBD2. This CDR3 is built from 15 residues. The trim removed 5 bases at V and 4 bases at J, leaving 9 bases unmatched. CDR1 and CDR2 from the germline V gene are WNHNN and SYGVQD (reference sequence). This CDR3 reads CASSYLAGEGYEQYF. The CDR3, as DNA: TGCGCCAGCAGTTACTTAGCGGGAGAGGGGTACGAGCAGTACTTC.

This clone was seen only once. The chain couples TRBV6-1 to TRBJ2-4; a weak D match, TRBD2 (7 bases). The V end was cut by 9 bases, the J end by 3 bases, with 12 bases between. The CDR3 contains 13 residues. CDR1 and CDR2 (germline): MNHNS, SASEGT. DNA of the CDR3: TGTGCCAGTAGGGAGGGGGTCAAAAACATTCAGTACTTC. As protein: CASREGVKNIQYF.